A selection of T cell receptor beta chains follows, all from one sample in a study of shared T cell receptors in the human thymus. Sequencing used immunoSEQ multiplex PCR; TCRdb keeps in-frame clones, though not all of them. The table shows some 700,000 clones, with 88% occurring only once. These same records also appear under a second study, on human thymus T cells.

Sequences were obtained from thymocytes. The receptors shown here come from a boy less than two years old with a congenital heart defect. Both conserved end residues are part of each CDR3. A D gene is named only where the DNA matches it firmly. Some rows mark clone size as missing; the rest say once, few, many or name a class of expanded clone.

J gene	clone size	D gene	V gene	CDR3 DNA	CDR3 protein
TRBJ2-7	-	TRBD2	TRBV11-2	TGTGCCAGCAGCTTAGCCCCACGAGGACTAGCGTCCCACGAGCAGTACTTC	CASSLAPRGLASHEQYF
TRBJ2-1	few	TRBD1	TRBV19	TGTGCCAGTAAAGGGACAGGTGATTACAATGAGCAGTTCTTC	CASKGTGDYNEQFF
TRBJ1-2	-	-	TRBV15	TGTGCCACCAGCAGCCAGGTGAACTATGGCTACACCTTC	CATSSQVNYGYTF
TRBJ2-3	-	-	TRBV10-1	TGCGCCAGCAGTGAAGAGCCAATATTGAGGACAGATACGCAGTATTTT	CASSEEPILRTDTQYF
TRBJ2-6	-	-	TRBV18	TGTGCCAGCTCACTCACAGGGTCAGGAGGGGCCAACGTCCTGACTTTC	CASSLTGSGGANVLTF
TRBJ2-1	-	-	TRBV27	TGTGCCAGCAGTTCTCTCGAGGGCAATGAGCAGTTCTTC	CASSSLEGNEQFF
TRBJ2-7	-	-	TRBV7-9	TGTGCCAGCAGCTTAGATTGGGGTCAGGGGAACGAGCAGTACTTC	CASSLDWGQGNEQYF
TRBJ1-2	-	-	TRBV5-8	TGTGCCAACAGCTCCCAACAGGCTACAGCTAACTATGGCTACACCTTC	CANSSQQATANYGYTF
TRBJ2-7	-	-	TRBV28	TGTGCCAGCAGCTCAGGGTTGGGGGAGCAGTACTTC	CASSSGLGEQYF
TRBJ2-5	-	-	TRBV5-4	TGTGCCAGCAGCTTGGTCCCAGTCCAAGAGACCCAGTACTTC	CASSLVPVQETQYF
TRBJ2-3	-	TRBD1	TRBV11-3	TGTGCCAGCGCCGACAGGGAAACAGATACGCAGTATTTT	CASADRETDTQYF
TRBJ1-5	few	-	TRBV7-6	TGTGCCAGCAGCTTAGTTTCCGGGGGAACTCAGCCCCAGCATTTT	CASSLVSGGTQPQHF
TRBJ1-1	-	TRBD1	TRBV18	TGTGCCAGCTCACCACTTGGCGGGACAGGTAGAGTTAACACTGAAGCTTTCTTT	CASSPLGGTGRVNTEAFF
TRBJ2-7	-	TRBD1	TRBV7-2	TGTGCCAGCAGCTTGTCTGAGGACAGGGTTACCTACGAGCAGTACTTC	CASSLSEDRVTYEQYF
TRBJ2-1	-	TRBD2	TRBV5-1	TGCGCCAGCAGCTTGGGGGCTAGCGGGAGTAAAGGCGATGAGCAGTTCTTC	CASSLGASGSKGDEQFF
TRBJ2-7	few	TRBD1	TRBV4-3	TGCGCCAGCAGCCAAGAGGGACAGGGGGCCTCCTACGAGCAGTACTTC	CASSQEGQGASYEQYF
TRBJ2-7	-	TRBD2	TRBV2	TGTGCCAGCAGCGTAGCGGGTCCCTCCGACGAGCAGTACTTC	CASSVAGPSDEQYF